Sequencing of this T cell receptor beta chain was carried out in a study of blood T cell repertoires in COVID-19. For the study at large: Samples taken during acute and convalescent COVID-19 were collected in the United States, Italy and Spain.

The CDR3 sequence is 16 residues long. The germline V gene encodes CDR1 KGHSH and CDR2 LQKENI. V lost 3 bases, J lost 6 bases, and 8 bases stayed unmatched. It was during active infection that Seattle patients were enrolled and then longitudinally followed. Per the original methods: Amplifying reference gene primers gave estimates of nucleated cell counts. Profiling relied on immunoSEQ multiplex PCR, and the TCRdb table lists in-frame clones only, not all of them. V, J and clone size are taken as reported in that table, and D and trimming were inferred from the DNA itself. The table has almost 25,000 clones, 80% to 90% seen once.

Sequencing was performed on peripheral blood. The receptor was isolated from a woman in her 70s with COVID-19, enrolled during active disease. The rearrangement joins TRBV18 to TRBJ1-5; 10 bases are shared with TRBD1. In DNA, the CDR3 is TGTGCCAGCTCACCCACCGTAAGGGACAGGGGTCAGCCCCAGCATTTT. It encodes CASSPTVRDRGQPQHF.